Sequencing of this TCR beta chain was carried out in a study of blood T cells in healthy people across ages. At the level of the study: Template-switching capture recovered about one barcoded beta molecule per two T cells.

It was with a sample-barcoded 5' primer and a J-beta primer mix that a second PCR of roughly 7 to 12 cycles was run. TCRdb re-called the 5' RACE reads with MiXCR, one entry per CDR3 protein. The sample gives some 920,000 distinct CDR3 sequences, approximately 50% of which show up once; about a fifth is in the top ten. This clonotype was detected a few times. The CDR3 length is 16 residues. Germline CDR1 is SQVTM and CDR2 is ANQGSEA. Trimming pared 3 bases from V and 0 bases from J, leaving 15 bases between. The chain recombines TRBV29-1 with TRBJ2-4; D possibly corresponds to TRBD1 (5 bases). Sequenced sample: blood. The TCR sequence derives from a woman aged 55-70 years in good health. CDR3 amino acids: CSVESGQNLAKNIQYF. CDR3 DNA: TGCAGCGTTGAGTCAGGGCAGAACCTAGCCAAAAACATTCAGTACTTC. Full variable domain (missing parts from reference TRBV29-1 and TRBJ2-4): SAVISQKPSRDICQRGTSLTIQCQVDSQVTMMFWYRQQPGQSLTLIATANQGSEATYESGFVIDKFPISRPNLTFSTLTVSNMSPEDSSIYLCSVESGQNLAKNIQYFGAGTRLSVL.